This TCR beta chain was profiled in a study of molecular identifiers for immune sequencing clone quantification. Broader study findings: The share of molecules held by clones above 20 RNA copies was over 98% in effector cells and under 1% in naive cells.

CDR1 is GTSNPN, CDR2 SVGIG, per germline (reference sequence). The CDR3 spans 15 residues. Trimming cost V 2 bases and J 7 bases; bases outside gene matches: 10. This clonotype occurred many times. Its specificity is not known. The use of previously described methods and listed TCR primers produced the bulk TCR libraries. TCRdb passed the PCR reads through MiXCR, listing each CDR3 protein once. The sample records some 590,000 distinct CDR3 sequences, over 25% being singletons. V usage is TRBV30 and J usage is TRBJ2-1, with 8 positions matching TRBD1. The source of this sequence is a human donor in good health. Some libraries in this study had Jurkat cell RNA spiked in. Sequenced input: naive CD8+ T cells from blood, with Jurkat cell RNA spiked in. Described subset: FACS-sorted CD8+CD4-CCR7+CD45RA+ naive T cells. CDR3 in DNA: TGTGCCTGGAGTTTCGTCAGGGGGCCCGGTAATGAGCAGTTCTTC. Protein: CAWSFVRGPGNEQFF.